These T cell receptor beta chains were read from a single sample in a study of radiation and T cells in renal cell carcinoma. Sequenced by immunoSEQ multiplex PCR; TCRdb stores in-frame clones only, minus some. The sample lists roughly 130,000 clones, approximately 91% occurring once. Source: blood, taken from a patient whose treatment included radiotherapy and nephrectomy. The receptors here all came from a woman in her forties or fifties with renal cell carcinoma. Each CDR3 is given without its conserved first and last residue.

j_gene | v_gene | CDR3aa
TRBJ1-2 | TRBV5-6 | ASTRDRVALGYT
TRBJ1-2 | TRBV11-1 | ASSLAPLTATGYT
TRBJ2-3 | TRBV4-2 | ASSATDTQY
TRBJ1-6 | TRBV7-2 | ASSPPWTKTPLH
TRBJ1-2 | TRBV15 | ATSRDSGGYT
TRBJ2-7 | TRBV4-3 | ASSQEAGSYEQY
TRBJ2-2 | TRBV7-6 | ASSLPTSGNTGELF
TRBJ2-7 | TRBV4-2 | ASSQDLNPSYEQY
TRBJ2-1 | TRBV7-2 | ASSFAGLAGGHNEQF
. | TRBV4-3 | ASSQDRSYEQY
TRBJ2-7 | TRBV6-6 | ASSQRTGGTHEQY
TRBJ1-5 | TRBV18 | ASSVGQGTNQPQH
TRBJ2-5 | TRBV30 | AWSRRGETQY
TRBJ2-7 | TRBV30 | AWSAPGQGAEQY
TRBJ2-7 | TRBV15 | ATSSSKGAGTYEQY
TRBJ2-2 | TRBV21-1 | ASKPVGPANTGELF
TRBJ2-1 | TRBV5-4 | ASSTGLAGGLNEQF
TRBJ2-7 | TRBV25-1 | ASSQGHIYEQY
TRBJ1-5 | TRBV7-9 | ASSSDYSNQPQH
TRBJ2-5 | TRBV5-4 | ASSLVLGLQETQY
TRBJ2-7 | TRBV4-1 | ASSQPDGGQGYAYEQY
TRBJ1-4 | TRBV6-6 | ASTWGRGNEKLF
TRBJ2-1 | TRBV5-1 | ASSLDAGMHNEQF
TRBJ1-2 | TRBV18 | ASSPLDRLNYGYT
TRBJ2-2 | TRBV7-9 | ASSLRSGGETGELF
TRBJ1-2 | TRBV7-2 | ASSFRPGTAAYGYT
TRBJ1-2 | TRBV4-1 | ASSQARDYGYT
TRBJ2-7 | TRBV6-5 | ASSYSPGSNEQY
TRBJ2-1 | TRBV6-5 | ASSYSGDEQF
TRBJ1-4 | TRBV4-3 | ASSLRGAGEKLF
TRBJ1-5 | TRBV2 | ASTIDRGQPQH
TRBJ2-2 | TRBV7-3 | ASSILTNTGELF
TRBJ2-1 | TRBV5-1 | ASSSGTQTYNEQF
TRBJ1-6 | TRBV7-8 | ASSLMEGGNSPLH
TRBJ1-5 | TRBV30 | AWEGQGDQPQH
TRBJ2-7 | TRBV5-1 | ASSEQGAPEEEQY
TRBJ2-7 | TRBV19 | ASSLQGSYEQY